This is a list of T cell receptor beta chains from one sample in a study of T cell repertoires in cytomegalovirus infection. TCRdb redid the calling of the reads with MiXCR, one entry per CDR3 protein. The repertoire holds roughly 230,000 distinct CDR3 sequences, with roughly an eighth as singletons. The specimen sequenced was PBMCs. The receptors were gathered from a human donor in good health (CMV status not recorded). Some clones in this sample may be carry-over from other donors' samples. The CDR3 runs from the conserved cysteine through the conserved F or W. A clone size is listed for some rows: how often the clone was seen (once, few, many), or a class if it is expanded.

abundance | v_gene | CDR3aa
. | TRBV6-5 | CASTRERTQETQYF
. | TRBV2 | CASRTGTARNQPQHF
. | TRBV5-5 | CASSLATEPRNYGYTF
many | TRBV7-2 | CASSPTIGGETQYF
few | TRBV29-1 | CSALAGGTDTQYF
. | TRBV28 | CATREGVQNIQYF
. | TRBV15 | CATSTSPLSYEQYF
. | TRBV14 | CASSRTRGAGYTF
many | TRBV7-2 | CASSLVASGEDTQYF
medium-sized | TRBV7-2 | CASTTRDGQPQHF
many | TRBV6-2/TRBV6-3 | CASTLWMDSPNTGELFF
. | TRBV5-4 | CASSKGAGLLGNTEAFF
. | TRBV24-1 | CASQGRADTGELFF
many | TRBV7-9 | CASSLVRGSYNEQFF
many | TRBV29-1 | CSVGQSNQPQHF
many | TRBV19 | CASSQWAGNYGYTF
. | TRBV20-1 | CSARQGGGYTF
many | TRBV7-2 | CASSLPGTGSNQPQHF
many | TRBV7-2 | CASSRTSVIETQYF
few | TRBV20-1 | CSARDFHSTDTQYF
. | TRBV28 | CASSNQLAHEQFF
many | TRBV6-6 | CASSPREGATNEKLFF
many | TRBV7-2 | CASSLVLGGISSYEQYF
. | TRBV19 | CASSMEGQGYGGYTF
many | TRBV6-2/TRBV6-3 | CASSNSGTLEQYF
many | TRBV7-2 | CASSLVVGGPYNEQFF
. | TRBV7-8 | CASSLGRGRNEQFF
. | TRBV12-3/TRBV12-4 | CASTFQGSDTEASF
few | TRBV5-5 | CASKDSYNEKLFF
. | TRBV28 | CASSLNREQYF
many | TRBV7-2 | CASSLRTGSEETQYF
. | TRBV6-2/TRBV6-3 | CASSSWTNQPQHF
many | TRBV6-1 | CASSEDPSSYEQYF
many | TRBV29-1 | CSVGAVDNEQFF
. | TRBV5-1 | CATSLVGSSNEQFF
. | TRBV29-1 | CSVRGEQGTDTQYF
. | TRBV19 | CASRGGASGSSYNEQFF
many | TRBV2 | CASSVQGAGNEQYF
. | TRBV6-1 | CASSKRDYEQYF
. | TRBV20-1 | CSARALAGGPLNEQFF
. | TRBV28 | CASSPRHTGELFF
few | TRBV29-1 | CSVAGGISSNEKLFF
many | TRBV25-1 | CASSRRWDGTEETQYF
many | TRBV7-3 | CASSLQGMVDEQYF
many | TRBV7-6 | CASSQGGAWETQYF
many | TRBV28 | CASSSSRALPYEQYF
many | TRBV28 | CASSQASGRSLGEQYF
many | TRBV12-3/TRBV12-4 | CASSLVNYNEQFF
many | TRBV27 | CASRPGGSSPLHF
many | TRBV7-6 | CASSPPQPTSTDTQYF
few | TRBV7-9 | CASSLKRAGDSPLHF
few | TRBV10-3 | CAISEPRETQYF
many | TRBV12-3/TRBV12-4 | CASSLGPLRGNQPQHF
. | TRBV2 | CASSGLGDHQPQHF
. | TRBV5-4 | CASSSPGSQETQYF